This TCR beta chain was sequenced in a study of cytomegalovirus exposure and HLA in healthy donors (TCRdb year 2017). Notes on the research overall: An earlier analysis of roughly 610 of the donors reported approximately 260 Gb of sequence data and 117 million unique TCR beta sequences obtained from around 180 million T cells. Approximately 330 gigabases of sequencing data and around 85 million unique TCR sequences made up an early release that covered approximately 650 HLA-typed donors. Among the approximately 430 genotyped donors, about 83% belonged to the genetic ancestry cluster associated with self-reported Caucasian donors. The study was designed to test whether signatures of past pathogen exposure could be identified by cataloging public T cell receptors. Using immunosequencing, the study profiled T cell repertoires from some 670 subjects and related those repertoires to cytomegalovirus serostatus. A separate validation cohort of 100 to 150 different subjects was used in addition to the roughly 700-subject first cohort. To predict cytomegalovirus infection status, the study brought together high-throughput TCR immunosequencing, statistical association of individual TCRs with disease status, and machine learning. A later analysis re-analyzed previously published TCR beta repertoires from hundreds of donors and added high-resolution HLA genotyping to study TCR occurrence patterns. The later analysis used no new phenotypic data to find candidate immune exposures, relying instead on TCR beta sequences and their occurrence across donors. An earlier analysis of around 540 of the donors applied high-throughput TCR beta sequencing to assess whether each TCR beta V gene segment acted as functional or pseudogenic. Donor age, sex, ethnicity and CMV serostatus were compiled together with the repertoire data. A later genetic analysis took genome-wide SNP genotypes for about 55% of the roughly 670 donors and used that subset as a discovery cohort. Every discovery cohort repertoire had been produced on one sequencing platform. Class I and class II HLA loci were covered by the typing at four-digit resolution. The number of donors typed differed by locus, with about 629-630 for A, B, C, DRB1 and DQB1, 522 for DQA1, 600 to 610 for DPA1, and roughly 450 for DPB1. Several DR-DQ haplotypes were handled as single units for association and clustering because linkage in the cohort was strong. Among about 410 genotyped donors of the cohort, an average of approximately 220,000 unique TCR beta nucleotide sequences was sequenced per donor, of which roughly 17% were non-productive.

The cohort comprised approximately 700 healthy bone marrow donors. At the time of sampling, all cohort members were nominally healthy, though unrecorded immune exposures were likely present. The donor tested CMV seropositive, placing the donor among the 250 to 350 seropositive members of the cohort. Each donor provided a peripheral blood sample, and peripheral blood mononuclear cells were used for TCR beta sequencing. Genomic DNA was extracted from the blood cell samples with the Qiagen DNeasy Blood Extraction Kit. The paper as a whole reports these results and caveats: Across donors, most TCR sequences were observed very rarely, whereas some public TCRs were present in many individuals. Compared with the approximately 720-donor mean, donors in an Asian-associated ancestry cluster had fewer N-insertions in productive TCRs, according to a later genetic analysis. A further reported finding was that TCR beta sequences accurately predicted the HLA-A and HLA-B alleles for most subjects in the first cohort. A total of about 150 TCR beta chains were listed by the study as associated with cytomegalovirus. Most CMV-associated TCR beta chains appeared to be HLA-restricted in a later analysis, and the HLA associations seemed to be driven largely by CMV exposure. Several of the top co-occurrence clusters appeared to be linked to parvovirus B19, influenza, CMV and Epstein-Barr virus, according to a later analysis. In a later analysis, HLA-associated TCR beta chains showed more clonal expansion and lower generation probabilities than non-associated chains that were equally common. Some IMGT-functional V segments, including TRBV6-2 and TRBV6-3, could not be distinguished by the 87-base-pair reads and were therefore excluded. Broadly in line with IMGT annotations, most TCR beta V segments showed up in productive rearrangements about 90% or about 30% of the time in an earlier analysis of several hundred of the donors. An association between a missense DCLRE1C variant and V-gene and J-gene trimming of TCR beta chains was found in a later genetic analysis and replicated in an independent cohort. The authors suggested that the approach could potentially be extended to other disease states and immunological phenotypes. Presence/absence analyses assumed roughly uniform sequencing depth across donors, an assumption that may not hold. Around 16 rarely observed V segments, including chromosome 9 orphons, were excluded from the earlier analysis of almost 600 of the donors because counts were too low. CMV serostatus was the only immune exposure information available for the cohort. The classifier was reported to diagnose cytomegalovirus status with high specificity and sensitivity in both the original cohort and the validation cohort. At a false discovery rate of 0.05, a later analysis linked 16,000 or so TCR beta sequences to specific HLA alleles. In vitro tests confirmed that a few of the cytomegalovirus-associated TCR beta chains recognize cytomegalovirus antigens. Because some donors lacked HLA typing at each locus, the association tests relied only on the typed subset. The sequencing pipeline was judged likely to have produced a cluster of highly shared sequence variants as a technical artifact. When HLA alleles, especially DR and DQ, strongly co-occurred, attributing TCR associations to individual alleles was difficult. According to a later analysis, TCR association rates differed among HLA loci, with DRB1 alleles showing the most associated TCRs and HLA-C alleles showing the fewest. Linkage disequilibrium might explain the correlated functional status among segregating V segments, but an unknown experimental factor could not be excluded. Only TCR beta chains were sequenced in this cohort, and the absence of alpha or paired-chain data limited detectable features.

The method behind the library was the immunoSEQ multiplex PCR assay. For the multiplex PCR, a mixture combining 60 forward primers for TCR Vbeta segments and 13 reverse primers for TCR Jbeta segments was used. The CDR3 region of rearranged TCR beta genes was amplified from genomic DNA with a multiplex PCR assay. On the Illumina HiSeq System, the amplified TCR beta libraries were sequenced as 87-base-pair reads. The paper's processing steps were these. In a later analysis, tens of millions of unique TCR beta chains were counted across the approximately 620 repertoires, and around 10 million of these chains were shared by at least two donors. Raw reads were error-corrected and collapsed into unique sequences with a nearest-neighbor algorithm that merged closely related sequences to remove PCR and sequencing errors. To assign V, D and J gene segments, CDR3 sequences were aligned to IMGT reference sequences. Each retained sequence needed at least a six-nucleotide match to both a V gene segment and a J gene segment. A rearrangement was called productive if the CDR3 had no stop codons and remained in frame with V and J, and every other rearrangement was called non-productive. CDR3 was defined by IMGT convention, running from the second conserved V-encoded cysteine to the conserved J-encoded phenylalanine. Sequences without an unambiguous match to a single V gene segment were excluded from the earlier analysis of 587 of the donors. In an earlier analysis of a few hundred of the donors, V segments were called functional above 56.7% productive rearrangements and were called segregating when the between-donor standard deviation exceeded 5%. A statistical classification framework was developed to diagnose cytomegalovirus status using the catalog of TCR beta chain sequences. A later analysis assigned V and J genes by comparing TCR nucleotide sequences with IMGT/GENE-DB human TR gene sequences. Using the TCRdist pipeline, a later analysis assigned CDR3 sequences along with most-parsimonious VDJ recombination scenarios. In a later analysis, every TCR beta chain was defined by the combination of its CDR3 amino acid sequence and its V-gene family, and reads without a unique V-gene family were dropped. To address suspected cross-contamination and a sequencing artifact, a later analysis removed under 600 highly shared, low-generation-probability nucleotide sequences. In a later analysis, a clonal expansion index was calculated for each public chain from normalized within-repertoire ranks of inferred template counts. A later analysis computed generation probabilities with a VDJ recombination model fitted to out-of-frame rearrangements, and checked the results against IGoR. Hypergeometric tests were used in a later analysis to score TCR-TCR, TCR-HLA and TCR-CMV co-occurrence, with a repertoire-size bias correction applied to the TCR pairs. False discovery rates were estimated in a later analysis by permuting HLA or CMV assignments 20 times. In a later analysis, co-occurring TCRs were grouped with DBSCAN, and TCRdist sequence similarity was added when clustering was performed within HLA-allele-positive subsets. Co-occurrence clustering excluded repertoires with fewer than 30,000 or more than 120,000 public chains, plus five with anomalous nucleotide sharing. Held by TCRdb, this immuneACCESS table contains in-frame sequences only and omits some clones. Under half of the omission traces to an unresolved V gene where checked; the cause of the rest is unknown. The V and J calls and clone size are taken from that table; D and trimming were inferred from the DNA. The sample has about 270,000 clones on record, about nine tenths of them singletons. Of the sample, less than 4.5% falls within the top ten clones.

Compared with germline, V lacks 5 bases and J lacks 5 bases; bases without a gene match: 20. From a lookup of the germline V gene (reference sequence), CDR1 and CDR2 are SEHNR and FQNEAQ. The CDR3 runs 19 amino acids, cysteine and phenylalanine included. Left in the record is the CDR3 DNA by itself, 57 bases read in frame from the first base. A note on this clone: Its antigen is currently not known. No much larger clone is present one base from it, and per-base qualities are unavailable.

The chain joins TRBV7-9 to TRBJ2-7, and TRBD2 aligns with 11 junction nucleotides. The sequenced sample was PBMCs. The source is a man in his forties or fifties in good health and CMV-seropositive. In nucleotide form, the sequence is TGTGCCAGCAGCCCCCGGGAGTCTAGCGGGAGGAGGTCTGAGGACGAGCAGTACTTC. The encoded protein is CASSPRESSGRRSEDEQYF.